This T cell receptor (beta chain) stems from a study of blood T cells in healthy people across ages. This clonotype has just a few counts. A second PCR of roughly 7 to 11 cycles used a sample-barcoded 5' primer and a J-beta primer mix. MiXCR, run by TCRdb on the 5' RACE reads, gives a single entry per CDR3 protein. The sample lists 1.5 million to 2 million distinct CDR3 sequences, around 48% occurring once. With 4 bases removed from V and 2 bases from J, the gap between germline ends came to 12 bases. Germline V gene lookup returns CDR1 SGDLS and CDR2 YYNGEE. The CDR3 runs 14 residues. The receptor was isolated from a woman aged 40 to 49 in good health. The specimen was blood. V usage is TRBV9 and J usage is TRBJ2-5; tentatively, D is TRBD1 or TRBD2 (5 bases each). The CDR3 coding sequence is TGTGCCAGCAGCCCAAACTGGGGGCAAGAGACCCAGTACTTC. Amino acids: CASSPNWGQETQYF.